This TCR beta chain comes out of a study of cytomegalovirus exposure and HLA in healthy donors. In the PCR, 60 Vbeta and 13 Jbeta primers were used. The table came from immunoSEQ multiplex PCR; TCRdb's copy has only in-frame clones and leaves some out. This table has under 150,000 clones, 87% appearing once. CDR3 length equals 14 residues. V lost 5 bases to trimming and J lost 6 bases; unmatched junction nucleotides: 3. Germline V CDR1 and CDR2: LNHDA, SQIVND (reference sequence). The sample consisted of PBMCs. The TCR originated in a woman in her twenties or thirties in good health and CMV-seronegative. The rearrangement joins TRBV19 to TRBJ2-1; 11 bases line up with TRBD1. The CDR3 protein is CASSGGQGGNEQFF. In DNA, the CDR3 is TGTGCCAGTAGTGGGGGACAGGGGGGCAATGAGCAGTTCTTC.